This is a list of T cell receptor beta chains from one sample in a study of blood T cell repertoires in COVID-19. The data were produced by immunoSEQ multiplex PCR, yet TCRdb's version contains in-frame clones alone and is incomplete. Of about 90,000 clones in the sample, approximately 80% are singletons; the top ten hold 10%. Material for sequencing was peripheral blood. Receptor source: a woman aged 70 to 79 with acute or convalescent COVID-19. Each CDR3 is given with its conserved first and last residue. Fields, in order: V gene, D gene, J gene, clone size, CDR3 DNA, CDR3 protein. D genes are given only for firm matches. Some rows have no size entry. The others give once, few or many, or a class for an expanded clone.

>TRBV28|TRBD2|TRBJ2-3|-
TGTGCCAGCAGTTCAGGTACTAGCGGGAGAACTAATACGCAGTATTTT
CASSSGTSGRTNTQYF
>TRBV7-9|TRBD2|TRBJ2-1|-
TGTGCCAGCAGCCAAGCTGGCGGGAGATTACGCAATGAGCAGTTCTTC
CASSQAGGRLRNEQFF
>TRBV6-2/TRBV6-3|-|TRBJ2-4|-
TGTGCCAGCAGTTACTCGGGCGGAGGTGGAAACATTCAGTACTTC
CASSYSGGGGNIQYF
>TRBV6-6|-|TRBJ1-1|-
TGTGCCAGCAGACTTAACACTGAAGCTTTCTTT
CASRLNTEAFF
>TRBV6-1|-|TRBJ1-5|few
TGTGCCAGCAGTGAATCGGGGGGGTTTAAGCCCCAGCATTTT
CASSESGGFKPQHF
>TRBV2|TRBD1|TRBJ1-2|-
TGTGCCAGCAAGACAGGGACCACCTATGGCTACACCTTC
CASKTGTTYGYTF
>TRBV12-3/TRBV12-4|-|TRBJ2-7|-
TGTGCCAGCAGAACTTCAGGGTTTTACGAGCAGTACTTC
CASRTSGFYEQYF
>TRBV27|-|TRBJ1-4|-
TGTGCCAGCACCCAGATAGGGGGTTATCAGGAAAAACTGTTTTTT
CASTQIGGYQEKLFF
>TRBV2|TRBD1|TRBJ2-2|-
TGTGCCAGTAAACCCGGGACAGGGAACACCGGGGAGCTGTTTTTT
CASKPGTGNTGELFF
>TRBV5-1|TRBD1|TRBJ2-2|-
TGCGCCAGCAGCTCGCCCCCGGGACAGATTACCGGGGAGCTGTTTTTT
CASSSPPGQITGELFF
>TRBV9|TRBD2|TRBJ2-7|few
TGTGCCAGCAGCGTAGGACTAGCGCTGGCTGACGAGCAGTACTTC
CASSVGLALADEQYF
>TRBV30|TRBD1|TRBJ1-2|-
TGTGCCTGGACCGGACAGGTCGATGGCTACACCTTC
CAWTGQVDGYTF
>TRBV29-1|-|TRBJ1-2|-
TGCAGCGTTGAGGTTTGGGGGGAACAGATCTATGGCTACACCTTC
CSVEVWGEQIYGYTF
>TRBV18|-|TRBJ1-3|-
TGTGCCAGCTCACCTTTGACAGGATTAAACACCATATATTTT
CASSPLTGLNTIYF
>TRBV18|-|TRBJ2-3|once
TGTGCCAGCTCACCGAGAACGGGAGGCACAGATACGCAGTATTTT
CASSPRTGGTDTQYF
>TRBV27|-|TRBJ2-5|once
TGTGCCAGCAGTCATAGAGGTCATGAGACCCAGTACTTC
CASSHRGHETQYF
>TRBV29-1|TRBD2|TRBJ2-7|once
TGCAGCGCCGGGGGGGCAGGGGTAACATACGAGCAGTACTTC
CSAGGAGVTYEQYF
>TRBV7-6|-|TRBJ2-3|-
TGTGCCGTTTCTAGGGGAATATTATCTCTCCCAGATACGCAGTATTTT
CAVSRGILSLPDTQYF
>TRBV5-1|TRBD1|TRBJ1-1|-
TGCGCCAGCAGCTTGGGACAGGGAAGTCGGAACACTGAAGCTTTCTTT
CASSLGQGSRNTEAFF
>TRBV5-4|-|TRBJ2-1|-
TGTGCCAGCAGCTTGGGGCAGGGTGGGTATGAGCAGTTCTTC
CASSLGQGGYEQFF
>TRBV6-5|-|TRBJ1-4|-
TGTGCCAGCAGCCTGGACAGTCTTCATGAAAAACTGTTTTTT
CASSLDSLHEKLFF
>TRBV5-1|-|TRBJ2-7|once
TGCGCCAGCAGCTTAGGGGAAGGAAGCTACGAGCAGTACTTC
CASSLGEGSYEQYF
>TRBV6-6|-|TRBJ1-1|-
TGTGCCAGCAGTTACGGGGGCAAATTGAGGACTGAAGCTTTCTTT
CASSYGGKLRTEAFF
>TRBV6-5|TRBD1|TRBJ1-4|-
TGTGCCAGCAGTTATATCGGGACAGTTAATGAAAAACTGTTTTTT
CASSYIGTVNEKLFF
>TRBV18|TRBD1|TRBJ1-1|-
TGTGCCAGCTCAGGGACAGGCCGATTTGAAGCTTTCTTT
CASSGTGRFEAFF
>TRBV6-5|TRBD2|TRBJ2-1|-
TGTGCCAGCAGGATGACTAGCGGGGGCTACAATGAGCAGTTCTTC
CASRMTSGGYNEQFF
>TRBV5-1|TRBD1|TRBJ1-1|-
TGCGCCAGCAGCAACAGGACAGGAAACACTGAAGCTTTCTTT
CASSNRTGNTEAFF
>TRBV2|TRBD2|TRBJ2-3|-
TGTGCCAGCAGTAGGGACTACTTGGGTGCAGATACGCAGTATTTT
CASSRDYLGADTQYF
>TRBV2|TRBD1|TRBJ2-2|-
TGTGCCAGCACTCGGGACAGAGGCACCGGGGAGCTGTTTTTT
CASTRDRGTGELFF
>TRBV6-6|-|TRBJ1-1|few
TGTGCCAGCAGTTACGGCGGACTATCTGAAGCTTTCTTT
CASSYGGLSEAFF